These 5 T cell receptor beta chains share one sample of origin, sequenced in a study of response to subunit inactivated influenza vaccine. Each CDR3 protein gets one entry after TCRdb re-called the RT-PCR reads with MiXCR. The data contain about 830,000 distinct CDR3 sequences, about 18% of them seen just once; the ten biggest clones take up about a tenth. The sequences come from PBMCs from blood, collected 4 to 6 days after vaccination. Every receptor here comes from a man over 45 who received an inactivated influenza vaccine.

The CDR3, as DNA: TGTGCCAGCAGCTGGAGGAACGGGATAGAGACCCAGTACTTC. It codes for CASSWRNGIETQYF. This chain connects TRBV11-2 to TRBJ2-5; possible D gene TRBD2, 5 bases. The CDR3 spans 14 residues. CDR1 is SGHAT, CDR2 FQNNGV, per germline. The V and J ends lost 4 bases and 4 bases respectively, with 13 bases between them.

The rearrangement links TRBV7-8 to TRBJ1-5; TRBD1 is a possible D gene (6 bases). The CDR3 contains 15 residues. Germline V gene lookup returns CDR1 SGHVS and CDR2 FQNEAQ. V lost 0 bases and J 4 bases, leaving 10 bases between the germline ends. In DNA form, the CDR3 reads TGTGCCAGCAGCTTAGCCCGGGACATGAATCAGCCCCAGCATTTT. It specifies CASSLARDMNQPQHF.

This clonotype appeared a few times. CDR3 coding DNA: TGTGCCATCAGCAGGGACGGGAGTGAAAAACTGTTTTTT. This encodes CAISRDGSEKLFF. The chain uses TRBV10-3 and TRBJ1-4; D is perhaps TRBD1 (5 bases). CDR1 is ENHRY and CDR2 is SYGVKD in the germline V gene. V was pared by 6 bases and J by 7 bases, with 12 bases between. The CDR3 has 13 amino acids.

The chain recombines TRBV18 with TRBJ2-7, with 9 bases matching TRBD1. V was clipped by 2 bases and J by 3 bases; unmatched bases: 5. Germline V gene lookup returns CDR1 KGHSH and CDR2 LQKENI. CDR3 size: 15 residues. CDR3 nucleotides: TGTGCCAGCTCACCAACGGGACAGGGTGGCTACGAGCAGTACTTC. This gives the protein CASSPTGQGGYEQYF.

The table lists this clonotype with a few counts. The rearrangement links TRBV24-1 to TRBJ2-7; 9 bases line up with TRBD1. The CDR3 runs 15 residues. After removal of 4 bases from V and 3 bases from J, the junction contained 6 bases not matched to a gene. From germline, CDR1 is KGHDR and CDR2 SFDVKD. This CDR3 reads CATSESGQGLYEQYF. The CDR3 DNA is TGTGCCACCAGTGAGTCGGGACAGGGCCTCTACGAGCAGTACTTC.